The 7 T cell receptor beta chains listed next were all sequenced from one sample in a study of T cell changes during pregnancy in multiple sclerosis. Here immunoSEQ multiplex PCR was the method, and the copy in TCRdb shows in-frame clones only, minus some. The repertoire holds around 33,000 clones, with around 90% as singletons. Sequenced material: CD8+ T cells from peripheral blood mononuclear cells, taken before pregnancy. These receptors were obtained from a female donor with multiple sclerosis, enrolled in a pregnancy study.

V usage is TRBV4-3 and J usage is TRBJ2-5; the D is unclear. The germline V and J ends were trimmed by 3 bases and 1 base, with 12 bases remaining between them. This CDR3 has 15 amino acids. Germline CDR1 LGHNA, CDR2 YSLEER. The DNA of the CDR3 is TGCGCCAGCAGCCAGAGTTGGTCGTTCCAAGAGACCCAGTACTTC. This sequence encodes CASSQSWSFQETQYF.

The chain is built from TRBV15 and TRBJ1-5; weak D call: TRBD1 (5 bases). In germline, CDR1 is LNHNV, CDR2 YYDKDF (reference sequence). With 3 bases removed from V and 0 bases from J, the gap between germline ends came to 15 bases. The CDR3 extends over 17 amino acids. As DNA, the CDR3 is TGTGCCACCAGCAGGAGTAAGGACACCCTTAGCAATCAGCCCCAGCATTTT. This gives the protein CATSRSKDTLSNQPQHF.

For the CDR3, the DNA is TGTGCCAGCAGCTCATATGACAGCAGTGGGATATCCTCTGGAAACACCATATATTTT. It is translated as CASSSYDSSGISSGNTIYF. J is TRBJ1-3 and V is TRBV7-9, with D perhaps matching TRBD1 (5 bases). Trimming cost V 4 bases and J 0 bases, with 22 bases left between them. The CDR3 runs to 19 residues. Germline-derived CDR1 and CDR2 are SEHNR and FQNEAQ (reference sequence).

This sequence joins TRBV25-1 and TRBJ1-1; D is uncertain. V was cut by 0 bases and J by 8 bases, with 7 bases left in between. The CDR3 sequence is 12 residues long. CDR1 is MGHDK, CDR2 SYGVNS, per germline. The CDR3 DNA is TGTGCCAGCAGTGAATACGAGGGCGAAGCTTTCTTT. Encoded protein: CASSEYEGEAFF.

The V call is TRBV29-1, the J call TRBJ2-7, with D perhaps TRBD2 (5 bases). Germline CDR1 is SQVTM and CDR2 is ANQGSEA. Trimming pared 4 bases from V and 3 bases from J, leaving 10 bases between. The CDR3 runs 12 residues. As DNA, the CDR3 is TGCAGCGTTGCCCACGGGGACTACGAGCAGTACTTC. Translation: CSVAHGDYEQYF.

In its sample, this clone was seen a few times. The chain combines TRBV19 with TRBJ1-5; 7 positions agree with TRBD1. CDR1 and CDR2 from the germline V gene are LNHDA and SQIVND (reference sequence). V shed 1 base and J 6 bases; nucleotides not matched to a gene: 9. This CDR3 spans 16 amino acids. This CDR3 is CASSIVLGGEGQPQHF. The CDR3 DNA reads as TGTGCCAGTAGTATAGTGTTAGGGGGCGAAGGTCAGCCCCAGCATTTT.

The rearrangement uses TRBV4-2 and TRBJ2-1, with 9 bases fitting TRBD1. There are 13 residues in the CDR3. CDR1 and CDR2 (germline): LGHNA, YNFKEQ. The trim removed 0 bases at V and 14 bases at J, leaving 5 bases unmatched. The CDR3 DNA reads TGTGCCAGCAGCCAAGAGAGCCGGGACAGGGAGTTCTTC. Its protein product is CASSQESRDREFF.